Below are 9 T cell receptor beta chains sequenced from a single sample in a study of cytomegalovirus exposure and HLA in healthy donors. 60 Vbeta and 13 Jbeta primers were used in PCR. Here immunoSEQ multiplex PCR was the method, and the copy in TCRdb shows in-frame clones only, minus some. The table includes 150,000 to 200,000 clones, approximately 80% detected once. The sequenced material came from PBMCs. All receptors come from a woman aged 50 to 65 in good health and CMV-seronegative.

The chain is built from TRBV5-5 and TRBJ1-5; D is undetermined. V lost 4 bases, J lost 0 bases, and 8 bases lay in between. This CDR3 is built from 14 residues. Germline loops: CDR1 SGHKS, CDR2 YYEKEE (reference sequence). Here the CDR3 reads CASSPRVSNQPQHF. In DNA, the CDR3 is TGTGCCAGCAGCCCGAGGGTTAGCAATCAGCCCCAGCATTTT.

The chain has TRBV29-1 and TRBJ2-1; TRBD2 aligns across 12 bases. The CDR3 runs to 15 residues. J was trimmed by 9 bases and V by 1 base; bases with no gene match: 7. The germline V gene has CDR1 SQVTM and CDR2 ANQGSEA. The CDR3 bases are TGCAGCGTTGAAGGGAGACTAGCGGGGGTGGGTGAGCAGTTCTTC. This sequence encodes CSVEGRLAGVGEQFF.

This chain connects TRBV2 to TRBJ2-2; 8 bases fit TRBD1. The V gene end was trimmed by 9 bases and the J gene end by 5 bases; junction bases not matched to a gene: 11. This CDR3 is built from 15 residues. CDR1 and CDR2 from the germline V gene are SNHLY and FYNNEI. Written as DNA, the CDR3 is TGTGCCAGTACGCAGAGGACAGGGAGGACCGGGGAGCTGTTTTTT. The encoded protein is CASTQRTGRTGELFF.

This chain uses TRBV28 with TRBJ1-2; 11 bases match TRBD1. V was pared by 7 bases and J by 7 bases, with 8 bases of the junction left unmatched. The CDR3 has 14 residues. The germline V gene has CDR1 MDHEN and CDR2 SYDVKM. CDR3 sequence reads: CASTLMGQGGGYTF. CDR3 DNA: TGTGCCAGCACCCTCATGGGACAGGGGGGTGGCTACACCTTC.

This clone was recorded once. V usage is TRBV9 and J usage is TRBJ1-3; no clear D gene. CDR3 length equals 17 residues. V was shortened by 0 bases and J by 2 bases, with 15 bases between the two germline ends. Germline CDR1 is SGDLS and CDR2 is YYNGEE. The CDR3 nucleotides are TGTGCCAGCAGCGTAGGGTTCGGGGAGTCCACTGGAAACACCATATATTTT. Translated, it gives CASSVGFGESTGNTIYF.

This chain joins TRBV6-5 and TRBJ2-7; no clear D. CDR3 length: 14 residues. Germline V gives CDR1 MNHEY, CDR2 SVGAGI. V lost 0 bases and J 3 bases, leaving 9 bases between the germline ends. CDR3 amino acids: CASSYSSPYYEQYF. The DNA of the CDR3 is TGTGCCAGCAGTTACTCCAGTCCTTACTACGAGCAGTACTTC.

V and J are TRBV19 and TRBJ1-5; D gene unclear. The V end was cut by 7 bases, the J end by 7 bases, with 26 bases between. In germline, CDR1 is LNHDA, CDR2 SQIVND (reference sequence). The CDR3 covers 17 residues. The chain's CDR3 is CASTLRPPVLKEQPQHF. Written as DNA, the CDR3 is TGTGCCAGTACATTACGACCCCCCGTCCTAAAGGAGCAGCCCCAGCATTTT.

A single count supports this clone. The V call is TRBV7-9, the J call TRBJ1-1; a weak D match, TRBD1 (6 bases). V lost 5 bases and J 8 bases, leaving 15 bases between the germline ends. In germline, CDR1 is SEHNR, CDR2 FQNEAQ (reference sequence). This CDR3 is 13 amino acids long. The CDR3 sequence: CASSRRTVLEAFF. The CDR3, as DNA: TGTGCCAGCAGCCGAAGGACAGTTCTGGAAGCTTTCTTT.

This rearrangement joins TRBV6-1 to TRBJ1-2; weak D call: TRBD1 (6 bases). CDR3 length: 12 residues. V was trimmed by 11 bases and J by 4 bases, leaving 14 bases between them. CDR1 and CDR2 (germline): MNHNS, SASEGT. In nucleotides, the CDR3 is TGTGCCGCTCCAGGGGTTGGCTATGGCTACACCTTC. Translation gives CAAPGVGYGYTF.